Presented here are 27 T cell receptor beta chains from one specimen sequenced in a study of follicular helper T cells after annual influenza vaccination. As to time point: 2014-2015 season, pre-vaccination. Sequencing was performed with immunoSEQ multiplex PCR; in TCRdb, only in-frame clones are kept and a portion is missing. The sample has 2,700 or so clones; approximately 79% are singletons. The sample was CXCR5+ CD38- circulating T follicular helper cells from blood, taken on the day of influenza vaccination. As for subset: circulating Tfh, non-naive CD4+CXCR5+PD-1+ (ICOS+CD38+ or ICOS-CD38-). These receptors came from an adult who received the influenza vaccine.

For the CDR3, the DNA is TGTGCCAGCAACCCTTCGGGGACAGATACGCAGTATTTT. As protein: CASNPSGTDTQYF. This sequence joins TRBV9 and TRBJ2-3; D is possibly TRBD2 (5 bases). Trimming pared 6 bases from V and 3 bases from J, leaving 11 bases between. In germline, CDR1 is SGDLS, CDR2 YYNGEE. The CDR3 has 13 residues.

The rearrangement uses TRBV19 and TRBJ1-1, with D perhaps matching TRBD1 (6 bases). The CDR3 consists of 14 residues. Trimming cost V 6 bases and J 6 bases, with 17 bases left between them. Germline values: CDR1 LNHDA, CDR2 SQIVND (reference sequence). In DNA form, the CDR3 reads TGTGCCAGTAGCCATACAGGGATCGAGTCTGAAGCTTTCTTT. Translated: CASSHTGIESEAFF.

This chain links TRBV27 with TRBJ1-5, with D unresolved. This CDR3 has 13 amino acids. Germline CDR1 reads MNHEY; CDR2 reads SMNVEV (reference sequence). Trimming removed 3 bases from V and 7 bases from J, with 10 bases in between. CDR3 amino acids: CASSLEVGQPQHF. CDR3 DNA: TGTGCCAGCAGTTTGGAGGTCGGGCAGCCCCAGCATTTT.

This chain joins TRBV7-3 and TRBJ1-1; D might be TRBD1 (6 bases). CDR3 length: 13 amino acids. Trimming cost V 5 bases and J 10 bases, with 17 bases left between them. Germline CDR1 SGHTA, CDR2 FQGTGA. In DNA, the CDR3 is TGTGCCAGCAGCCCTCAAAATTCAGGGGTAGCTTTCTTT. Residues: CASSPQNSGVAFF.

This chain joins TRBV28 and TRBJ2-7, with 8 bases that match TRBD2. The length of the CDR3 is 16 residues. Losses at the gene ends were 5 bases for V and 0 bases for J; bases not matched to a gene: 9. Per germline, CDR1 MDHEN and CDR2 SYDVKM. The CDR3 spells CASSPSSGGGSYEQYF. As DNA, the CDR3 is TGTGCCAGCAGTCCCTCAAGCGGGGGCGGCTCCTACGAGCAGTACTTC.

The V call is TRBV19, the J call TRBJ2-6; D ambiguous. CDR3 length equals 19 residues. The germline V gene has CDR1 LNHDA and CDR2 SQIVND (reference sequence). With 4 bases removed from V and 5 bases from J, the gap between germline ends came to 24 bases. The DNA of the CDR3 is TGTGCCAGTAGTAACGAAGTGACCAAATCACAAAGTCGGGCCAACGTCCTGACTTTC. Protein product: CASSNEVTKSQSRANVLTF.

This chain links TRBV11-3 with TRBJ2-2; tentatively, D is TRBD1 (5 bases). In germline, CDR1 is SGHNT, CDR2 YENEEA. Trimming removed 0 bases from V and 4 bases from J, with 9 bases in between. The CDR3 covers 15 residues. The CDR3 loop is CASSLDGAGTGELFF. In nucleotides, the CDR3 is TGTGCCAGCAGCTTAGATGGGGCTGGCACCGGGGAGCTGTTTTTT.

This clone was seen once. The CDR3 sequence is CASEEEGVRGYGYTF. The CDR3 nucleotides are TGTGCCAGCGAAGAAGAGGGGGTGAGGGGTTATGGCTACACCTTC. The chain recombines TRBV7-9 with TRBJ1-2; tentative D call: TRBD1 (6 bases). Germline loops: CDR1 SEHNR, CDR2 FQNEAQ (reference sequence). The CDR3 consists of 15 residues. With 8 bases removed from V and 5 bases from J, the gap between germline ends came to 21 bases.

The chain links TRBV4-3 to TRBJ2-5; D ambiguous. From germline, CDR1 is LGHNA and CDR2 YSLEER. Trimming took 4 bases from V and 5 from J, leaving 11 bases between them. The CDR3 length is 13 residues. CDR3 sequence reads: CASSLTSWETQYF. In DNA, the CDR3 is TGCGCCAGCAGCCTTACGAGTTGGGAGACCCAGTACTTC.

The chain employs TRBV7-9 and TRBJ1-2; D may be TRBD1 (6 bases). Germline V gene data show CDR1 as SEHNR and CDR2 as FQNEAQ (reference sequence). V lost 5 bases and J lost 8, with 21 bases in between. The CDR3 is made up of 15 amino acids. The CDR3 region has the DNA TGTGCCAGCAGCGAAGAGGCGGGGGCGCTTCGCGGCTACACCTTC. Its translation is CASSEEAGALRGYTF.

The chain couples TRBV19 to TRBJ1-3; 7 nucleotides align to TRBD1. Trimming took 6 bases from V and 0 from J; bases not matched to a gene: 2. The CDR3 totals 14 residues. Germline assignment: CDR1 LNHDA and CDR2 SQIVND (reference sequence). The CDR3 is CASRTGRSGNTIYF. DNA for the CDR3: TGTGCCAGTAGGACAGGGCGCTCTGGAAACACCATATATTTT.

The chain employs TRBV11-2 and TRBJ1-1; TRBD1 might be the D (5 bases). This CDR3 region has 15 residues. Trimming pared 1 base from V and 1 base from J, leaving 10 bases between. Germline lookup yields CDR1 SGHAT and CDR2 FQNNGV. CDR3 coding DNA: TGTGCCAGCAGCTTAGTTGCAGGGTGGAACACTGAAGCTTTCTTT. This encodes CASSLVAGWNTEAFF.

V and J are TRBV5-1 and TRBJ1-6; 9 positions agree with TRBD1. This CDR3 region has 13 residues. The germline V gene has CDR1 SGHRS and CDR2 YFSETQ. Losses at the gene ends were 7 bases for V and 5 bases for J; bases not matched to a gene: 1. CDR3 residues: CASGTGNNSPLHF. The CDR3 DNA is TGCGCCAGCGGGACAGGGAATAATTCACCCCTCCACTTT.

Only one count was recorded for this clone. The chain recombines TRBV27 with TRBJ2-1, with 8 positions matching TRBD1. The CDR3 has 12 amino acids. J gave up 13 bases and V 5 bases, and 7 bases lay outside the gene matches. Germline CDR1 is MNHEY and CDR2 is SMNVEV (reference sequence). The DNA for the CDR3 is TGTGCCAGCAGTACCAGGGGGCTCATCCAGTTCTTC. Its translation: CASSTRGLIQFF.

J is TRBJ2-3 and V is TRBV18; 12 bases align to TRBD2. The length of the CDR3 is 15 residues. The germline V gene encodes CDR1 KGHSH and CDR2 LQKENI. V dropped 2 bases and J dropped 7; count of bases not matched to a gene: 4. CDR3 loop: CASSPELAGGNTQYF. Written as DNA, the CDR3 is TGTGCCAGCTCACCAGAACTAGCGGGGGGAAATACGCAGTATTTT.

This clone turned up a few times. The V gene is TRBV4-2, the J gene TRBJ1-5; maybe TRBD1 (6 bases). CDR3 length: 16 amino acids. Trimming shortened V by 0 bases and J by 0 bases, and 9 bases separated the two germline ends. Germline loops: CDR1 LGHNA, CDR2 YNFKEQ. The CDR3 nucleotides are TGTGCCAGCAGCCAAGAAGCGGGACATAGCAATCAGCCCCAGCATTTT. Translating gives CASSQEAGHSNQPQHF.

The chain joins TRBV2 to TRBJ1-5; D remains unclear. Germline CDR1 is SNHLY and CDR2 is FYNNEI. The CDR3 is 13 amino acids. V dropped 0 bases and J dropped 5 bases, with 5 bases sitting between them. CDR3 DNA: TGTGCCAGCAGTGAAGCTCCTTATCAGCCCCAGCATTTT. As protein: CASSEAPYQPQHF.

The genes are TRBV2 and TRBJ2-5; D is uncertain. Trimming removed 7 bases from V and 1 base from J, with 7 bases in between. CDR3 length: 12 amino acids. Germline CDR1 is SNHLY and CDR2 is FYNNEI. As DNA, the CDR3 is TGTGCCAGCAAACAGTCCCAAGAGACCCAGTACTTC. Amino acid sequence: CASKQSQETQYF.

This rearrangement joins TRBV5-6 to TRBJ1-4; D unclear. CDR1 SGHDT and CDR2 YYEEEE come from the germline V gene. This CDR3 has 14 amino acids. Trimming pared 4 bases from V and 7 bases from J, leaving 14 bases between. The DNA for the CDR3 is TGTGCCAGCAGCGCCAGTCGGGCCGGTGAAAAACTGTTTTTT. It encodes CASSASRAGEKLFF.

V is TRBV18 and J is TRBJ1-4, with TRBD1 as a possible D gene (6 bases). The V end lost 3 bases, the J end lost 7 bases, and 15 bases lay between the germline ends. CDR3 length equals 15 residues. Germline values: CDR1 KGHSH, CDR2 LQKENI. The chain's CDR3 is CASSPSTGLIEKLFF. The CDR3 DNA is TGTGCCAGCTCACCTTCTACAGGGTTAATTGAAAAACTGTTTTTT.

CDR3 nucleotide sequence: TGTGCCAGCAGTTGGGACCTCGGAGATACGCAGTATTTT. Its translation: CASSWDLGDTQYF. The chain carries TRBV6-5 and TRBJ2-3, with D tentatively TRBD1 or TRBD2 (5 bases each). Trimming stripped 4 bases from V and 5 bases from J, with 10 bases between. There are 13 residues in the CDR3. Per the germline V gene, CDR1 is MNHEY and CDR2 is SVGAGI.

The V call is TRBV6-1, the J call TRBJ1-2; 10 bases match TRBD1. The CDR3 is made up of 13 amino acids. J gave up 10 bases and V 6 bases, and 8 bases lay outside the gene matches. Germline lookup yields CDR1 MNHNS and CDR2 SASEGT. The DNA of the CDR3 is TGTGCCAGCAGAGGTTGGGACAGGGGAATCTACACCTTC. Encoded protein: CASRGWDRGIYTF.

J is TRBJ2-2 and V is TRBV7-9; no definite D call. The CDR3 extends over 15 amino acids. The ends were cut back, 1 base at V and 5 bases at J, with 11 bases in the middle. Germline V lookup: CDR1 SEHNR, CDR2 FQNEAQ (reference sequence). The CDR3 loop is CASSLGAVETGELFF. In nucleotides, the CDR3 is TGTGCCAGCAGCTTAGGGGCGGTGGAAACCGGGGAGCTGTTTTTT.

This rearrangement joins TRBV7-2 to TRBJ2-7, with D perhaps matching TRBD2 (5 bases). V shed 5 bases and J shed 3 bases, with 14 bases lying between them. The CDR3 is 14 amino acids. CDR1 is SGHTA, CDR2 FQGNSA, per germline. CDR3 amino acids: CASSPSGLHYEQYF. CDR3 coding DNA: TGTGCCAGCAGCCCTAGTGGACTCCACTACGAGCAGTACTTC.

The gene calls are TRBV4-3 and TRBJ2-6; D remains ambiguous. Germline loops: CDR1 LGHNA, CDR2 YSLEER. The CDR3 length is 15 residues. Trimming removed 4 bases at V and 0 bases at J, with 7 bases between. The CDR3 region is CASSPQSSGANVLTF. CDR3 in DNA: TGCGCCAGCAGCCCTCAGAGCTCTGGGGCCAACGTCCTGACTTTC.

The rearrangement links TRBV6-5 to TRBJ1-4; 11 bases are a match to TRBD1. The CDR3 spans 16 residues. Germline V gene data show CDR1 as MNHEY and CDR2 as SVGAGI. Trimming at V came to 4 bases and at J to 8 bases, leaving 9 bases not matched to a gene. The CDR3 loop is CASSWDGQGAREKLFF. Here the CDR3 DNA reads TGTGCCAGCAGTTGGGATGGACAGGGGGCCAGGGAAAAACTGTTTTTT.

V gene TRBV7-2 combines with J gene TRBJ1-6, with unresolved D. CDR1 and CDR2 from the germline V gene are SGHTA and FQGNSA. V was pared by 0 bases and J by 7 bases, with 10 bases between. The CDR3 runs to 15 residues. CDR3 residues: CASSLAPLANSPLHF. The DNA of the CDR3 is TGTGCCAGCAGCTTAGCGCCTCTGGCCAATTCACCCCTCCACTTT.